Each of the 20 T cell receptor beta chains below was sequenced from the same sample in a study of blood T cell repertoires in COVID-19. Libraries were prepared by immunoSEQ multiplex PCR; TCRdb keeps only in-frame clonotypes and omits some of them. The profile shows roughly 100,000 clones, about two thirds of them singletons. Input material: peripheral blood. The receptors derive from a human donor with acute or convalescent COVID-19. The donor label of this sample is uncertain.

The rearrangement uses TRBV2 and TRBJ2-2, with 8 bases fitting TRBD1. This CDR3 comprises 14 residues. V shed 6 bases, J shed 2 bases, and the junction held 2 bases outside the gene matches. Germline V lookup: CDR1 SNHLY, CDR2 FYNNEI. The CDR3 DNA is TGTGCCAGCAGGGGACAGGTTAACACCGGGGAGCTGTTTTTT. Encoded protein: CASRGQVNTGELFF. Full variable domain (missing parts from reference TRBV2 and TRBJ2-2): EPEVTQTPSHQVTQMGQEVILRCVPISNHLYFYWYRQILGQKVEFLVSFYNNEISEKSEIFDDQFSVERPDGSNFTLKIRSTKLEDSAMYFCASRGQVNTGELFFGEGSRLTVL.

The CDR3 nucleotides are TGTGCCAGCACCAGTCTTTCTCGGGTCGGCTACACCTTC. It translates to CASTSLSRVGYTF. The rearrangement joins TRBV6-5 to TRBJ1-2; D is ambiguous. The CDR3 loop spans 13 amino acids. V gave up 7 bases and J gave up 8 bases, with 17 bases separating them. The germline CDR1 and CDR2 sequences are MNHEY and SVGAGI.

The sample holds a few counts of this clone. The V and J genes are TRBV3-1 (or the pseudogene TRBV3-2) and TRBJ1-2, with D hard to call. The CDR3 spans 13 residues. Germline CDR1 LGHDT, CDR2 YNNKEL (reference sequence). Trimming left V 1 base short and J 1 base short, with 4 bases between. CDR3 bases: TGTGCCAGCAGCCAAGCAGTTAACTATGGCTACACCTTC. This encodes CASSQAVNYGYTF.

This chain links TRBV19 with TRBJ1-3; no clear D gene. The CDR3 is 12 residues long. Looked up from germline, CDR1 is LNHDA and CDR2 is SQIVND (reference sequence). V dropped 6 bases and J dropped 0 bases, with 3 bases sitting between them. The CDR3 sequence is CASRSSGNTIYF. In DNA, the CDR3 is TGTGCCAGTAGGAGCTCTGGAAACACCATATATTTT.

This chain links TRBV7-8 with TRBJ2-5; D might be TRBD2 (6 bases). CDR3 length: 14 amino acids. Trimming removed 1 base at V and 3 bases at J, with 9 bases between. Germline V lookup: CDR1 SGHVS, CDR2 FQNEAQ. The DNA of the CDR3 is TGTGCCAGCAGCTTAGTTGGAGGGAAAGAGACCCAGTACTTC. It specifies CASSLVGGKETQYF.

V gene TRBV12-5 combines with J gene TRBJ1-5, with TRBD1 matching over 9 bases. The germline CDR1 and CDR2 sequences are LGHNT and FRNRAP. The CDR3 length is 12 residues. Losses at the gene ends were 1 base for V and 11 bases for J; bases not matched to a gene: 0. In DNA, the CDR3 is TGTGCTAGTGGTTTGGGACAGGGGGCCCAGCATTTT. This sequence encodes CASGLGQGAQHF.

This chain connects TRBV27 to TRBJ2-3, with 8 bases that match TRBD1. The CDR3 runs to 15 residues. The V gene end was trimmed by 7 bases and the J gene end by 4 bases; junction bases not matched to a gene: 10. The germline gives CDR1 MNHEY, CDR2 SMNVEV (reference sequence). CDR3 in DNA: TGTGCCAGCACTCTTCAGGGGGCTGTAGCAGATACGCAGTATTTT. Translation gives CASTLQGAVADTQYF.

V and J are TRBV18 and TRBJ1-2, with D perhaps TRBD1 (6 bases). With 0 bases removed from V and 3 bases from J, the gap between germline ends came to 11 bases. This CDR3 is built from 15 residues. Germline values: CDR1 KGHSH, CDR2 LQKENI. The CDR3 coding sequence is TGTGCCAGCTCACCACCACAGGGTGGTGACTATGGCTACACCTTC. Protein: CASSPPQGGDYGYTF.

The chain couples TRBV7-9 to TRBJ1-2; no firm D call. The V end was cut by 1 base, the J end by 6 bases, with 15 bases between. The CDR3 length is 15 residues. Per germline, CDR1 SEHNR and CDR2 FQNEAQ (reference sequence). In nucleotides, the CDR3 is TGTGCCAGCAGCTTAGTGGGTGCGGACTTGAATGGCTACACCTTC. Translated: CASSLVGADLNGYTF.

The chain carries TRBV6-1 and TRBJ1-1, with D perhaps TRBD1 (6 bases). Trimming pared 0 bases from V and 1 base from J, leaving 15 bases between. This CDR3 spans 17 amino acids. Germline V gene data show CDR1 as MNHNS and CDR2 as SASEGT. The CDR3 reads CASSEAGEGVGNTEAFF. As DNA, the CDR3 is TGTGCCAGCAGTGAAGCAGGAGAGGGGGTTGGGAACACTGAAGCTTTCTTT.

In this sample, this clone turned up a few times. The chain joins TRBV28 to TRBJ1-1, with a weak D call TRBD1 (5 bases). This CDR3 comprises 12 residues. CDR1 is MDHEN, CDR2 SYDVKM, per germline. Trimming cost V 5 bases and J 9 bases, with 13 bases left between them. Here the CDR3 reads CASSRRQGKAFF. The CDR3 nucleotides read TGTGCCAGCAGTAGGCGGCAGGGAAAAGCTTTCTTT.

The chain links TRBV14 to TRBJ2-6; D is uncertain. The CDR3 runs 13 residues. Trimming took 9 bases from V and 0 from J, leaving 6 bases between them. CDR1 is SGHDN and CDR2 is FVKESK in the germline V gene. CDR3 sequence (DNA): TGTGCCAGTAGATTCTCTGGGGCCAACGTCCTGACTTTC. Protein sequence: CASRFSGANVLTF.

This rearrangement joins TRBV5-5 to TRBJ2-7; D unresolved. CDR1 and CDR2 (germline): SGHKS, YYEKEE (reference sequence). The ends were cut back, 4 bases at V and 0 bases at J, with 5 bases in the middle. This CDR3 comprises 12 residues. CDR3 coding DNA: TGTGCCAGCAGCCCGCGCTCCTACGAGCAGTACTTC. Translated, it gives CASSPRSYEQYF.

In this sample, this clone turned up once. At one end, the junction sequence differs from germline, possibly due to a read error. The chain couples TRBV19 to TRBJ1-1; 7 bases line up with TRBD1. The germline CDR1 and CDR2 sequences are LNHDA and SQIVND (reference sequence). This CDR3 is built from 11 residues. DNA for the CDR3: TGTGCCGGTAGGGGGCTCTCTGAAGCTTTCTTT. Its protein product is CAGRGLSEAFF.

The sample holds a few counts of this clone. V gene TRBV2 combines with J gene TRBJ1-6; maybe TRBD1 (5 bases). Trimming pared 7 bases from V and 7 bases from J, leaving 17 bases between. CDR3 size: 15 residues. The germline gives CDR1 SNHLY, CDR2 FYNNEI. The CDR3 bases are TGTGCCAGCAAGATACCTCGGGACTCCAATTCACCCCTCCACTTT. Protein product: CASKIPRDSNSPLHF.

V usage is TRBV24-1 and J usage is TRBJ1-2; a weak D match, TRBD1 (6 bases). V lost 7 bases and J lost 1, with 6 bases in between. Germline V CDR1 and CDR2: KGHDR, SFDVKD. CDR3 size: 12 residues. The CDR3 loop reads CATSRGNYGYTF. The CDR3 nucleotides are TGTGCCACCAGCAGGGGTAACTATGGCTACACCTTC.

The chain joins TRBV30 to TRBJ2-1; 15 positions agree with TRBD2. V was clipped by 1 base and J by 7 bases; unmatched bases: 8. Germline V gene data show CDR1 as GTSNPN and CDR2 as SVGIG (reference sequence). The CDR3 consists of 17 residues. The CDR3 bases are TGTGCCTGGAGTGCGGGACTAGCGGGGGGTACAGTAAATGAGCAGTTCTTC. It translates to CAWSAGLAGGTVNEQFF.

CDR3 DNA sequence: TGTGCCAGCTCACCACCGGGACAGGTCGCCTACGAGCAGTACTTC. This sequence encodes CASSPPGQVAYEQYF. The V and J genes are TRBV18 and TRBJ2-7; 8 nucleotides align to TRBD1. The trim removed 0 bases at V and 2 bases at J, leaving 3 bases unmatched. CDR1 and CDR2 (germline): KGHSH, LQKENI. The CDR3 extends over 15 amino acids.

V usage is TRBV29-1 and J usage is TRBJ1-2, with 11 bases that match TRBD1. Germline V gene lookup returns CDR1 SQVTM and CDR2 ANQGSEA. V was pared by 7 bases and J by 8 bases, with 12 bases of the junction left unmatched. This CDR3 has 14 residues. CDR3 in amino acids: CSAPSGTGGRGYTF. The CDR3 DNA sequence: TGCAGCGCCCCCTCCGGGACAGGGGGGAGAGGCTACACCTTC.

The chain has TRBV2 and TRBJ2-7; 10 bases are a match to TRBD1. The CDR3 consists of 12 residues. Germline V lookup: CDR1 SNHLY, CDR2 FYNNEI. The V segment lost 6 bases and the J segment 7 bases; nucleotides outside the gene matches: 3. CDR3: CASSGDRGEQYV. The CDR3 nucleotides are TGTGCCAGCAGCGGGGACAGGGGAGAGCAGTACGTC.